This T cell receptor beta chain was identified in a study of control samples from healthy donors and cancer patients (dated by TCRdb to the early 2020s). Libraries were prepared through the immunoSEQ multiplex PCR assay. TCRdb re-hosts the immuneACCESS table, in-frame sequences only. Its copies lack some clones; in the studies checked, an unresolved V gene accounts for under half of them, and the cause for the rest is not known. The sample table holds roughly 20,000 clones, of which around 80% were seen once. Roughly 26% of the sample comes from the top ten. Regarding this clone: Its antigen is currently not known. Base-call qualities are not available, and no considerably larger clone is one nucleotide away.

The germline V gene yields KGHDR for CDR1 and SFDVKD for CDR2. Counted from cysteine to phenylalanine, this CDR3 has 14 amino acids. The sequence is cut down to CDR3 DNA, 42 bases in frame from base 1. V lost 5 bases and J lost 2 bases; the stretch between them is 11 bases long. The rearranged segments are TRBV24-1 and TRBJ1-2; 5 matching bases give a weak D call of TRBD1. This TCR derives from a man at least 80 years old with head and neck cancer. Specimen: PBMCs. The nucleotides are TGTGCCACCAGTGCTACAGGTAGCAACTATGGCTACACCTTC. This sequence encodes CATSATGSNYGYTF.